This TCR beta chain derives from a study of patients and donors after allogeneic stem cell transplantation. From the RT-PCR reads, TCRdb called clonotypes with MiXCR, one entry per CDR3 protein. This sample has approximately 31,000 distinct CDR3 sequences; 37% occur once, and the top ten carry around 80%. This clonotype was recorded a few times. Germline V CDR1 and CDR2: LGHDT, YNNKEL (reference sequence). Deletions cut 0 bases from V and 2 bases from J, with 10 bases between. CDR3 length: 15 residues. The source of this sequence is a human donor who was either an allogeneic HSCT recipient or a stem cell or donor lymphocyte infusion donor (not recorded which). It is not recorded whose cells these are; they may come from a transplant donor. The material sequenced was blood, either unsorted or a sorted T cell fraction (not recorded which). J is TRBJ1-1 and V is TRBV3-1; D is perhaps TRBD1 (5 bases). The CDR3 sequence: CASSQDGGGNTEAFF. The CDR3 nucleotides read TGTGCCAGCAGCCAAGATGGGGGGGGTAACACTGAAGCTTTCTTT. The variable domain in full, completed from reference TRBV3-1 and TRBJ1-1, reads DTAVSQTPKYLVTQMGNDKSIKCEQNLGHDTMYWYKQDSKKFLKIMFSYNNKELIINETVPNRFSPKSPDKAHLNLHINSLELGDSAVYFCASSQDGGGNTEAFFGQGTRLTVV.